These T cell receptor beta chains were read from a single sample in a study of tumor-infiltrating lymphocytes in primary liver carcinoma. From the multiplex PCR reads, TCRdb called clonotypes with MiXCR, one entry per CDR3 protein. Found here are about 210,000 distinct CDR3 sequences, almost 65% of them singletons; the top ten hold around 7.1%. The sequencing sample was made of peripheral blood. These receptors were collected from a woman aged 55-69 years with primary liver carcinoma and hepatitis B virus infection. The CDR3 runs from the conserved cysteine through the conserved F or W. A D gene is named only where the DNA matches it firmly. The size of a clone is reported for some rows only, either as once, few or many, or as a class for expanded clones.

j_gene	d_gene	abundance	v_gene	CDR3aa	CDR3nt
TRBJ1-2	TRBD1	NA	TRBV7-9	CASSLPGGDYGYTF	TGTGCCAGCAGCTTACCAGGGGGAGACTATGGCTACACCTTC
TRBJ2-5	TRBD1	NA	TRBV2	CAIRDRGPETQYF	TGTGCCATCCGGGACAGGGGGCCGGAGACCCAGTACTTC
TRBJ1-2	NA	NA	TRBV12-5	CASDSNRPPYGYTF	TGTGCTAGTGATTCAAACAGGCCCCCTTATGGCTACACTTTC
TRBJ2-2	NA	NA	TRBV11-2	CASTIQALTGELFF	TGTGCCAGTACTATACAAGCGCTCACCGGGGAGCTGTTTTTT
TRBJ2-3	NA	few	TRBV4-2	CASSQDSGPSRDTQYF	TGTGCCAGCAGCCAAGACTCGGGACCGAGCCGAGATACGCAGTATTTT
TRBJ2-1	NA	medium-sized	TRBV11-2	CASSLEALTSHQFF	TGTGCCAGCAGCTTAGAGGCCCTGACTAGTCACCAGTTCTTC
TRBJ1-2	NA	NA	TRBV28	CASSLPPQKGYTF	TGTGCCAGCAGTTTACCACCTCAAAAGGGCTACACCTTC
TRBJ2-1	TRBD2	NA	TRBV18	CASSRGTRGYNEQFF	TGTGCCAGCTCACGAGGGACTAGGGGATACAATGAGCAGTTCTTC
TRBJ2-1	NA	NA	TRBV11-3	CVSSSAPGTYNEQFF	TGTGTCAGCAGTTCCGCGCCAGGGACCTACAATGAGCAGTTCTTC
TRBJ2-2	TRBD2	NA	TRBV12-3/TRBV12-4	CASISGLAVSGELFF	TGTGCCAGCATTTCTGGACTAGCGGTCTCCGGGGAGCTGTTTTTT
TRBJ2-7	TRBD2	NA	TRBV5-4	CTSSPGLAGGHEQYF	TGTACCAGCAGCCCAGGACTAGCGGGAGGCCACGAGCAGTACTTC
TRBJ1-5	NA	many	TRBV11-2	CASSLEGGGPQHF	TGTGCCAGCAGCTTAGAGGGGGGGGGGCCCCAGCATTTT
TRBJ2-3	TRBD2	few	TRBV5-1	CASSLPSGRLDTQYF	TGCGCCAGCAGCTTGCCTAGCGGGAGGCTTGATACGCAGTATTTT
TRBJ2-3	NA	NA	TRBV15	CATKQGVSTQTDTQYF	TGTGCCACCAAACAGGGCGTCAGCACCCAGACAGATACGCAGTATTTT
TRBJ1-1	NA	NA	TRBV11-2	CASRFRVTNAEAFF	TGCGCTAGCAGGTTCAGGGTTACGAACGCTGAAGCTTTCTTT
TRBJ1-1	NA	NA	TRBV11-2	CASSLLWRENTEAFF	TGTGCCAGCAGCTTACTATGGAGAGAGAACACTGAAGCTTTCTTT
TRBJ1-1	NA	NA	TRBV11-2	CAGSLAAGNTEAFF	TGTGCCGGCAGCTTAGCAGCGGGGAACACTGAAGCTTTCTTT
TRBJ2-7	NA	medium-sized	TRBV11-2	CASSPPPGWGEQYF	TGTGCCAGCAGCCCTCCCCCGGGATGGGGCGAGCAGTACTTC
TRBJ2-7	NA	many	TRBV6-1	CASSEVFQARGNYEQYF	TGTGCCAGCAGTGAAGTGTTTCAGGCTAGGGGAAATTACGAGCAGTACTTC
TRBJ2-3	NA	NA	TRBV24-1	CATSDLGETDAQYF	TGTGCCACCAGTGATTTAGGCGAGACAGATGCGCAGTATTTT
TRBJ2-7	TRBD1	many	TRBV29-1	CSVDLGQGSHEQYF	TGCAGCGTTGACCTGGGACAGGGGTCCCACGAGCAGTACTTC
TRBJ2-1	TRBD2	NA	TRBV29-1	CSAYGLGTSSYNEQFF	TGCAGCGCCTACGGTCTAGGGACTAGCTCCTACAATGAGCAGTTCTTC
TRBJ2-1	TRBD1	NA	TRBV11-1	CASRQGQGEYNEQFF	TGTGCCAGCAGGCAGGGACAGGGAGAATACAATGAGCAGTTCTTC
TRBJ2-5	NA	many	TRBV4-2	CASSQGGGDQETQYF	TGTGCCAGCAGCCAAGGAGGGGGGGACCAAGAGACCCAGTACTTC
TRBJ2-3	TRBD2	NA	TRBV7-8	CASSFGLVGVTDTQYF	TGTGCCAGCAGCTTTGGACTAGTGGGAGTCACAGATACGCAGTATTTT
TRBJ2-5	TRBD2	NA	TRBV28	CANSSTRREGKTQYF	TGTGCCAACAGTTCTACAAGGCGGGAGGGTAAGACCCAGTACTTC
TRBJ1-2	NA	NA	TRBV20-1	CSAQRDGAYGYIF	TGCAGTGCCCAGAGGGACGGAGCCTATGGCTACATCTTC
TRBJ2-7	TRBD2	NA	TRBV4-1	CASSPIPGTSFESSYNEQYF	TGCGCCAGCAGCCCAATTCCCGGGACTAGCTTCGAGAGCTCTTACAATGAGCAGTACTTC
TRBJ1-5	NA	few	TRBV7-8	CASSPSGKGNQPQHF	TGTGCCAGCAGTCCATCAGGAAAGGGAAATCAGCCCCAGCATTTT
TRBJ2-1	NA	NA	TRBV11-2	CASNSLAGTYNEQFF	TGTGCCAGTAACTCACTAGCCGGTACCTACAATGAGCAGTTCTTC
TRBJ1-5	NA	NA	TRBV11-2	CAGGQQGQPQHF	TGTGCCGGCGGCCAACAGGGTCAGCCCCAGCATTTT
TRBJ2-1	NA	NA	TRBV12-3/TRBV12-4	CASSYEGVVELLF	TGTGCCAGCAGCTACGAGGGGGTTGTTGAGCTGCTCTTC
TRBJ1-4	NA	many	TRBV6-5	CASSYVETGLWEKLFF	TGTGCCAGCAGTTACGTGGAGACGGGACTCTGGGAAAAACTGTTTTTT
TRBJ1-1	NA	once	TRBV6-5	CASGQDGVRGTEAFF	TGTGCCAGCGGTCAAGACGGGGTGAGGGGCACTGAAGCTTTCTTT
TRBJ2-1	NA	NA	TRBV29-1	CSAAPARGPGNELFF	TGCAGCGCCGCCCCAGCGAGAGGGCCGGGCAATGAGCTGTTCTTC
TRBJ1-2	NA	NA	TRBV6-1	CPNSEIGVGRGVNGYTF	TGTCCCAACAGTGAAATCGGGGTCGGGAGGGGAGTCAATGGCTACACCTTC
TRBJ2-1	NA	many	TRBV6-1	CASSARDVHDEQFF	TGTGCCAGCAGTGCCCGGGACGTACACGATGAGCAGTTCTTC
TRBJ2-1	NA	NA	TRBV6-1	CASSENQGGPRNEQFF	TGTGCCAGCAGTGAAAACCAGGGGGGGCCGCGGAATGAGCAGTTCTTC
TRBJ1-2	TRBD1	NA	TRBV11-2	CASSSFRGRHAYGYTF	TGTGCCAGTAGCTCTTTCAGGGGGCGTCACGCCTATGGCTACACCTTC
TRBJ2-5	NA	NA	TRBV10-3	CAISESPVVWAETQYF	TGTGCCATCAGTGAGTCCCCCGTGGTGTGGGCAGAGACCCAGTACTTC
TRBJ2-1	NA	once	TRBV11-2	CASSLVLSSYNEQSF	TGTGCCAGCAGCCTAGTCCTGAGCTCCTACAATGAGCAGTCCTTC
TRBJ2-1	NA	NA	TRBV6-1	CASSFRERGLNEQFF	TGTGCCAGCAGTTTCCGGGAGAGGGGGCTGAATGAGCAGTTCTTC
TRBJ2-5	TRBD1	many	TRBV11-2	CASGRWGQGEETQYF	TGTGCCAGCGGACGGTGGGGACAGGGGGAGGAGACCCAGTACTTC
TRBJ2-2	TRBD2	many	TRBV28	CASTQAGVGDTGELFF	TGTGCCAGCACCCAAGCGGGAGTCGGTGACACCGGGGAGCTGTTTTTT
TRBJ2-1	TRBD1	NA	TRBV12-3/TRBV12-4	CASSPWDRNYNKQFF	TGTGCCAGTAGTCCCTGGGACAGAAATTACAATAAGCAGTTCTTC
TRBJ1-1	NA	NA	TRBV18	CASSLGAEAFF	TGTGCCAGCTCATTGGGGGCTGAAGCTTTCTTT
TRBJ2-2	NA	many	TRBV5-6	CASSLRAGALSGELFF	TGTGCCAGCAGCTTACGTGCGGGGGCCCTCAGCGGGGAGCTGTTTTTT
TRBJ2-7	NA	many	TRBV7-9	CASSSWGVTYEQYF	TGTGCCAGCAGCTCTTGGGGGGTGACCTACGAGCAGTACTTC
TRBJ2-7	NA	NA	TRBV12-3/TRBV12-4	CASTIGAGSYKQYF	TGTGCCAGCACCATCGGCGCCGGCTCCTACAAGCAGTACTTC
TRBJ2-2	TRBD2	NA	TRBV10-3	CAIRGTSGITGELFF	TGTGCCATCAGGGGGACTAGCGGGATCACCGGGGAGCTCTTTTTT
TRBJ2-1	TRBD1	NA	TRBV6-5	CASSTPGQGALNEQLF	TGTGCCAGCAGCACCCCGGGACAGGGGGCTCTGAATGAGCAGCTCTTC
TRBJ2-2	NA	NA	TRBV5-1	CASSLAKSRNTGELFF	TGCGCCAGCAGCTTGGCCAAAAGCAGGAACACCGGGGAGCTGTTTTTT
TRBJ2-1	NA	NA	TRBV7-3	CAGSSWARLDNEQFF	TGTGCCGGCAGCTCCTGGGCCCGACTAGACAATGAGCAGTTCTTC
TRBJ2-7	NA	NA	TRBV11-2	CASSLGAGVYVQYF	TGTGCCAGCAGCTTAGGGGCCGGCGTCTACGTGCAATACTTC
TRBJ2-1	NA	NA	TRBV11-2	CVSSFRRGNERFF	TGTGTCAGCAGCTTCCGGAGGGGGAATGAGCGGTTCTTC
TRBJ2-7	TRBD1	many	TRBV6-5	CASSTPRDSHYEQYF	TGTGCCAGCAGTACCCCCCGGGACAGCCACTACGAGCAGTACTTC
TRBJ2-7	NA	NA	TRBV5-6	CASSTRVLSGSGLRYKQYF	TGTGCCAGCAGCACTCGGGTCTTGTCCGGCTCGGGACTCCGCTACAAGCAGTACTTC